Each of the 5 T cell receptor beta chains below was sequenced from the same sample in a study of cytomegalovirus exposure and HLA in healthy donors. The primer mix had 60 Vbeta and 13 Jbeta primers. Generated by immunoSEQ multiplex PCR, the TCRdb table keeps only in-frame clones and is missing some. Here the sample table reports around 140,000 clones. The sequencing sample was made of PBMCs. The source of these receptors is a male donor in good health and CMV-seronegative.

The V and J genes are TRBV2 and TRBJ2-7, with 7 bases matching TRBD1. V dropped 3 bases and J dropped 2; count of bases not matched to a gene: 7. CDR1 SNHLY and CDR2 FYNNEI come from the germline V gene. This CDR3 contains 15 residues. The CDR3 sequence is CASSEDRFDTYEQYF. In DNA, the CDR3 is TGTGCCAGCAGTGAGGACAGGTTCGACACCTACGAGCAGTACTTC.

The gene calls are TRBV6-5 and TRBJ1-2, with a tentative D call TRBD1 (6 bases). The germline V and J ends were trimmed by 2 bases and 3 bases, with 16 bases remaining between them. Germline CDR1 and CDR2: MNHEY and SVGAGI. The CDR3 sequence is 16 residues long. CDR3 sequence reads: CASSYQPRGADYGYTF. The CDR3 region has the DNA TGTGCCAGCAGTTACCAGCCGCGGGGGGCGGACTATGGCTACACCTTC.

The chain's CDR3 is CASSLKGRASREYEQYF. The DNA for the CDR3 is TGTGCCAGCAGCCTAAAGGGGAGGGCAAGTCGTGAGTACGAGCAGTACTTC. This chain uses TRBV14 with TRBJ2-7, with 7 positions matching TRBD2. The germline gives CDR1 SGHDN, CDR2 FVKESK. The V gene end was trimmed by 4 bases and the J gene end by 4 bases; junction bases not matched to a gene: 16. The CDR3 runs 17 residues.

The J gene is TRBJ2-1, the V gene TRBV5-6, with D uncertain. CDR1 SGHDT and CDR2 YYEEEE come from the germline V gene. The V and J ends lost 4 bases and 4 bases respectively, with 15 bases between them. The CDR3 runs 15 residues. CDR3 in DNA: TGTGCCAGCAGCGTAGCTCCCAACCTATACAATGAGCAGTTCTTC. It translates to CASSVAPNLYNEQFF.

The chain employs TRBV5-1 and TRBJ2-2; D call uncertain. Germline V lookup: CDR1 SGHRS, CDR2 YFSETQ. Trimming removed 0 bases from V and 0 bases from J, with 9 bases in between. This CDR3 is built from 16 residues. The DNA for the CDR3 is TGCGCCAGCAGCTTGGTTGGCGGAGCGAACACCGGGGAGCTGTTTTTT. Translating it yields CASSLVGGANTGELFF.